One and the same sample provided the 10 T cell receptor beta chains below, sequenced in a study of cytomegalovirus exposure and HLA in healthy donors (dated by TCRdb to about 2017). The library was built by means of the immunoSEQ multiplex PCR assay. For the multiplex PCR, a mixture combining 60 forward primers for TCR Vbeta segments and 13 reverse primers for TCR Jbeta segments was used. TCRdb stores this immuneACCESS table with in-frame sequences only. Part of the clones is absent; in the studies checked, under half of the shortfall reflects unresolved V genes, and no reason is known for the rest. For this sample the table gives more than 85,000 clones, of which 76% were detected only once. The ten largest clones take up under 15% of the sample. Material for sequencing was PBMCs. The source of these receptors is a man in his thirties or forties in good health and CMV-seropositive.

The chain combines TRBV4-1 with TRBJ1-2; D is unresolved. The CDR3 runs to 16 residues. Germline loops: CDR1 MGHRA, CDR2 YSYEKL. V lost 3 bases and J lost 5, with 19 bases in between. The CDR3, as DNA: TGCGCCAGCAGCCAGAATACAGAGTGGAAACAATATGGCTACACCTTC. This gives the protein CASSQNTEWKQYGYTF.

The rearrangement joins TRBV5-6 to TRBJ2-5; 8 bases agree with TRBD2. This CDR3 comprises 14 residues. V lost 4 bases, J lost 7 bases, and 9 bases stayed unmatched. CDR1 and CDR2 (germline): SGHDT, YYEEEE. CDR3 sequence: CASSIRGGERTQYF. CDR3 DNA sequence: TGTGCCAGCAGCATTCGGGGGGGCGAGCGGACCCAGTACTTC. Using reference TRBV5-6 and TRBJ2-5 for the parts outside the CDR3, the full variable domain is DAGVTQSPTHLIKTRGQQVTLRCSPKSGHDTVSWYQQALGQGPQFIFQYYEEEERQRGNFPDRFSGHQFPNYSSELNVNALLLGDSALYLCASSIRGGERTQYFGPGTRLLVL.

J is TRBJ1-2 and V is TRBV7-8; D possibly corresponds to TRBD1 (6 bases). The germline CDR1 and CDR2 sequences are SGHVS and FQNEAQ. The length of the CDR3 is 17 residues. Trimming removed 1 base from V and 2 bases from J, with 17 bases in between. The CDR3 protein is CASSLGAWGGSNYGYTF. The CDR3 coding sequence is TGTGCCAGCAGCTTAGGGGCCTGGGGGGGCTCAAACTATGGCTACACCTTC.

The gene calls are TRBV5-1 and TRBJ2-1, with 9 bases fitting TRBD2. Per germline, CDR1 SGHRS and CDR2 YFSETQ. J lost 3 bases, V lost 3 bases, and 7 bases had no gene match. The CDR3 extends over 16 amino acids. In nucleotides, the CDR3 is TGCGCCAGCAGCTCCCGACTAGCGGATATCTACAATGAGCAGTTCTTC. Translating gives CASSSRLADIYNEQFF.

V gene TRBV5-6 combines with J gene TRBJ2-1; the match to TRBD2 covers 7 bases. The CDR3 is made up of 15 amino acids. J gave up 0 bases and V 3 bases, and 3 bases lay outside the gene matches. CDR1 is SGHDT and CDR2 is YYEEEE in the germline V gene. CDR3 DNA sequence: TGTGCCAGCAGCTGGGGGGGTAGCTCCTACAATGAGCAGTTCTTC. It encodes CASSWGGSSYNEQFF.

This clone was detected only a few times. The rearrangement joins TRBV28 to TRBJ2-7; TRBD1 matches 8 bases. V shed 5 bases, J shed 3 bases, and the junction held 9 bases outside the gene matches. CDR1 is MDHEN and CDR2 is SYDVKM in the germline V gene. This CDR3 has 15 amino acids. The CDR3 DNA reads TGTGCCAGCAGTCTCCGGACAGGGTCCGACTACGAGCAGTACTTC. Encoded protein: CASSLRTGSDYEQYF. The variable domain in full, with the rest retrieved from reference TRBV28 and TRBJ2-7, is DVKVTQSSRYLVKRTGEKVFLECVQDMDHENMFWYRQDPGLGLRLIYFSYDVKMKEKGDIPEGYSVSREKKERFSLILESASTNQTSMYLCASSLRTGSDYEQYFGPGTRLTVT.

This clone was counted only a few times. The chain has TRBV5-1 and TRBJ1-1; the D is unclear. V lost 4 bases and J lost 0, with 13 bases in between. The CDR3 extends over 15 amino acids. The germline V gene has CDR1 SGHRS and CDR2 YFSETQ. The CDR3 DNA reads as TGCGCCAGCAGCCCTGAGGGTTACATGAACACTGAAGCTTTCTTT. This codes for CASSPEGYMNTEAFF.

CDR3 DNA sequence: TGCGCCAGCAGCCAAGTTATGTCGCGGATAAATTCACCCCTCCACTTT. Its translation is CASSQVMSRINSPLHF. The V and J genes are TRBV4-1 and TRBJ1-6; D is ambiguous. Trimming removed 1 base from V and 7 bases from J, with 14 bases in between. The V gene's germline CDR1 is MGHRA and CDR2 YSYEKL. CDR3 length equals 16 residues.

In nucleotides, the CDR3 is TGTGCCAGCAGCCCCCGAGAACCGGGACTTAATACGCAGTATTTT. This translates into CASSPREPGLNTQYF. The J gene is TRBJ2-3, the V gene TRBV9, with D possibly matching TRBD2 (6 bases). Trimming shortened V by 4 bases and J by 7 bases, and 19 bases separated the two germline ends. The CDR3 extends over 15 amino acids. Germline V gene data show CDR1 as SGDLS and CDR2 as YYNGEE.

The rearrangement joins TRBV27 to TRBJ2-5; D is possibly TRBD2 (7 bases). V lost 5 bases, J lost 5 bases, and 18 bases lay in between. This CDR3 has 15 amino acids. The germline V gene has CDR1 MNHEY and CDR2 SMNVEV (reference sequence). CDR3 sequence reads: CASSPWAGAGETQYF. For the CDR3, the DNA is TGTGCCAGCAGTCCTTGGGCGGGGGCTGGCGAGACCCAGTACTTC.